This TCR beta chain was sequenced in a study of T cells after yellow fever vaccination. Overall study results and limits: CD4 and CD8 compartments shared a small share of clonotypes. The presence of abundant clonotypes contaminating from the bulk population was possible in FACS-sorted repertoires.

Template-switching 5'RACE yielded the TCR cDNA; a universal primer site and UMIs were added in the process. TCRdb re-called the 5' RACE reads through MiXCR, storing one row per CDR3 protein. The table has 100,000 to 150,000 distinct CDR3 sequences, more than 6% seen once. This clonotype showed up just a few times. Its antigen remains unknown. Source: CD4+ T cells sorted from PBMCs, taken around 10 days after the first yellow fever vaccination. The clonotype comes from a young man who received the YFV17D yellow fever vaccine.

The CDR3 sequence is CASSLQSTGDGQPQHF. Here the CDR3 DNA reads TGTGCCAGCAGCTTACAATCCACAGGGGACGGTCAGCCCCAGCATTTT. V and J are TRBV7-2 and TRBJ1-5; 7 positions match TRBD1. Germline trimming cut 2 bases from V and 6 bases from J; bases unmatched to any gene: 10. CDR1 is SGHTA, CDR2 FQGNSA, per germline. This CDR3 contains 16 residues.